The rows below give T cell receptor beta chains drawn from one sample of a study of blood T cell repertoires in COVID-19. The method was immunoSEQ multiplex PCR; TCRdb's version includes in-frame clones alone and lacks a portion of them. The data contain about 260,000 clones, around 87% of them singletons. Sequencing used peripheral blood. The receptors were sampled from a woman between 45 and 60 years old with acute or convalescent COVID-19. The CDR3 runs from the conserved cysteine through the conserved F or W. The order of the fields is J gene, V gene, CDR3 protein.

TRBJ1-1 TRBV27 CASSLWPGSGTEAFF
TRBJ2-5 TRBV7-6 CASSLRFERAEETQYF
TRBJ1-2 TRBV7-3 CASSSFGGIYTF
TRBJ1-2 TRBV5-6 CASSSDRTYYGYTF
TRBJ2-3 TRBV28 CASIFRDSRTDTQYF
TRBJ2-7 TRBV5-4 CASSLRLAGISYEQYF
TRBJ1-5 TRBV6-5 CASSRTGNSNQPQHF
TRBJ1-2 TRBV28 CASSWGQRVRHTF
TRBJ2-7 TRBV13 CASSLIGTGRHYEQYF
TRBJ1-6 TRBV28 CASSAGASYNSPLHF
TRBJ2-7 TRBV7-2 CATAVSGGTYEQYF
TRBJ1-2 TRBV11-3 CASSMGDGGGYTF
TRBJ2-7 TRBV3-1/TRBV3-2 CASSQDRGVWEQYF
TRBJ1-1 TRBV28 CASRNARVFRMNTEAFF
TRBJ2-7 TRBV18 CASSPRTGYEQYF
TRBJ2-2 TRBV5-1 CASSLDSYTGELFF
TRBJ2-1 TRBV27 CASSFGGSLYSEQFF
TRBJ2-7 TRBV28 CASSYLRYEQYF
TRBJ2-3 TRBV2 CASKKMSGSTDTQYF
TRBJ1-2 TRBV7-9 CASSLWTGGNYGYTF
TRBJ2-3 TRBV5-1 CASSLERLLAGTDTQYF
TRBJ1-3 TRBV3-1/TRBV3-2 CASSQGGRFVPGNTIYF
TRBJ1-5 TRBV7-9 CASSVGQGGNQPQHF
TRBJ2-7 TRBV9 CASSWGLAGYEQYF
TRBJ2-1 TRBV7-9 CASSSTSGRIYEQFF
TRBJ2-1 TRBV7-3 CASSPGAVKVHEQFF
TRBJ1-6 TRBV7-9 CASSLVPDSPLHF
TRBJ2-3 TRBV7-3 CASSKLAGGTDTQYF
TRBJ2-1 TRBV7-9 CASSSVYNNEQFF
TRBJ2-1 TRBV7-9 CASSLVAGGPPEQFF
TRBJ2-1 TRBV24-1 CATSDGGVSGARYNEQFF
TRBJ1-1 TRBV5-1 CASSSLNGDTEAFF
TRBJ2-3 TRBV7-3 CASSRTGDGADTQYF
TRBJ1-6 TRBV28 CASRSTGGNSPLHF
TRBJ2-1 TRBV7-2 CASSLAGGPVYEQFF
TRBJ2-7 TRBV4-3 CASSQGRQGIGRVQYF
TRBJ2-2 TRBV28 CASSLGRWTGPPGELFF
TRBJ2-7 TRBV27 CASSLSRTGWYEQYF
TRBJ1-5 TRBV24-1 CATSGSGQPQHF
TRBJ2-1 TRBV11-3 CASSLDQTYEQFF
TRBJ2-2 TRBV28 CASRGYGTGKAGELFF
TRBJ2-3 TRBV30 CAWSASGSTDTQYF
TRBJ2-3 TRBV7-2 CASSPQLHRADTQYF
TRBJ2-7 TRBV29-1 CSARTTYEQYF
TRBJ2-5 TRBV7-9 CASSLGPGADQETQYF
TRBJ2-7 TRBV28 CASSSLGLSYEQYF
TRBJ1-4 TRBV29-1 CSVEMGQGGLNEKLFF
TRBJ2-1 TRBV4-3 CASSQELIGGRKQFF
TRBJ2-7 TRBV5-6 CASSSRSVDDEQYF
TRBJ2-7 TRBV6-5 CASSSWTSGTYEQYF
TRBJ2-3 TRBV6-1 CASSEGLADTDTQYF
TRBJ2-7 TRBV7-2 CASSLSFSSGSYEQYF
TRBJ2-5 TRBV7-2 CASSSKGQGSETQYF